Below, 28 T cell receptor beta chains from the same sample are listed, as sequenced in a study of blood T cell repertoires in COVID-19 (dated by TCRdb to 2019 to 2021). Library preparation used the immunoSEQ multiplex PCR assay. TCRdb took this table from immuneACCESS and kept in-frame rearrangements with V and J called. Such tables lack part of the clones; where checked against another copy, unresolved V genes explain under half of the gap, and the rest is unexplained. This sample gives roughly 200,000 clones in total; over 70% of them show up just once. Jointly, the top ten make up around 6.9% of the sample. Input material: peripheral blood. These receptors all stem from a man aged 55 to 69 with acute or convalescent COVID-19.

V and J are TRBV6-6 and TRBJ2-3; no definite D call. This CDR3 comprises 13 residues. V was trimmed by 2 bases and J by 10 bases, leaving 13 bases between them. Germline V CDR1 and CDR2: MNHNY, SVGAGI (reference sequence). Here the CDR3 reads CASSYGYGSSQYF. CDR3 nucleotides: TGTGCCAGCAGTTACGGTTACGGGTCCTCGCAGTATTTT.

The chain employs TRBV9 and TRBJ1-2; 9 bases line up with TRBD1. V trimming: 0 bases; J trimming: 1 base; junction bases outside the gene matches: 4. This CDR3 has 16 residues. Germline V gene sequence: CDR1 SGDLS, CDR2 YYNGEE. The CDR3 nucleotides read TGTGCCAGCAGCGTAGGGACAGGGGAGGATAACTATGGCTACACCTTC. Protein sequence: CASSVGTGEDNYGYTF.

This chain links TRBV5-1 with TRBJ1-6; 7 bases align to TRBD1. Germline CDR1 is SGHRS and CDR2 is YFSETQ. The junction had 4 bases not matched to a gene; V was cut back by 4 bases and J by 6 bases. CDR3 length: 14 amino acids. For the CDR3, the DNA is TGCGCCAGCAGCCCCGGGGACAGTAATTCACCCCTCCACTTT. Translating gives CASSPGDSNSPLHF.

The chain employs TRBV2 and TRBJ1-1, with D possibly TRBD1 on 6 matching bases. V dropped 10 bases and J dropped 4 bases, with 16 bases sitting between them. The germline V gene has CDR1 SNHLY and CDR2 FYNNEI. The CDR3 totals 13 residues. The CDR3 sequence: CATLPGESTEAFF. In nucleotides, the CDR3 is TGTGCCACCCTTCCAGGGGAGTCCACTGAAGCTTTCTTT.

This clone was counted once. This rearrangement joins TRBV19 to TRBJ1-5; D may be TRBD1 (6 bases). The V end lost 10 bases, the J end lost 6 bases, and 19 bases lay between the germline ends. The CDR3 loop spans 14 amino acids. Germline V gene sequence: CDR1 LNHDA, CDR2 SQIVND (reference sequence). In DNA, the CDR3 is TGTGCCACCCGGCTACAGGGCTGGGGTCAGCCCCAGCATTTT. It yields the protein CATRLQGWGQPQHF.

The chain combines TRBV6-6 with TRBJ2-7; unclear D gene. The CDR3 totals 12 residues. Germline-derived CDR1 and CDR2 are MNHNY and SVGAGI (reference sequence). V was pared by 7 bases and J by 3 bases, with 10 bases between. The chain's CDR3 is CASNFGYYEQYF. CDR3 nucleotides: TGTGCCAGCAATTTCGGTTACTACGAGCAGTACTTC.

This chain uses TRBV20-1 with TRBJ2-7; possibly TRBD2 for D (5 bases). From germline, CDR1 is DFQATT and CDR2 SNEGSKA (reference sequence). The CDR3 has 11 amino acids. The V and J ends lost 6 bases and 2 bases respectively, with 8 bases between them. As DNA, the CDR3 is TGCAGTGCGACACTAGCCTACGAGCAGTACTTC. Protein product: CSATLAYEQYF.

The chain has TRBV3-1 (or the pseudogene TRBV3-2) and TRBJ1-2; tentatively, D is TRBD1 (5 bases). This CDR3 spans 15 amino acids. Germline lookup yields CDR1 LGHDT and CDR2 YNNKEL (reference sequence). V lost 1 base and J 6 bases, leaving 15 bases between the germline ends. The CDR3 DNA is TGTGCCAGCAGCCAAGGGGGTGGGGCAAACCATGGCTACACCTTC. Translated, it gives CASSQGGGANHGYTF.

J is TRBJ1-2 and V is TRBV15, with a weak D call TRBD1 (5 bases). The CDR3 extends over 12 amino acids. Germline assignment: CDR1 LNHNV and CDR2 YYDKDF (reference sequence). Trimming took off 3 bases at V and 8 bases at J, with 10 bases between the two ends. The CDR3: CATSSRVEGYTF. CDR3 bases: TGTGCCACCAGCAGCAGGGTCGAAGGCTACACCTTC.

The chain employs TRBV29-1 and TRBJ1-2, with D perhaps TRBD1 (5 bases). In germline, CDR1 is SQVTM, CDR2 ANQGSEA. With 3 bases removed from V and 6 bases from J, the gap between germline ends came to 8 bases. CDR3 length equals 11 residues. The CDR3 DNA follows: TGCAGCGTTGACACAGGAAATGGCTACACCTTC. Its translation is CSVDTGNGYTF.

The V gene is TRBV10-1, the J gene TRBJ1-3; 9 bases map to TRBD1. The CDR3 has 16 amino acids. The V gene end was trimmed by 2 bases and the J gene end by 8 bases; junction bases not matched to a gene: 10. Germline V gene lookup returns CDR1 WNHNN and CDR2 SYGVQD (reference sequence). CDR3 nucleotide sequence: TGCGCCAGCAGTGAGCCGGGACAGGGTAAGTCGGACACCATATATTTT. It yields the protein CASSEPGQGKSDTIYF.

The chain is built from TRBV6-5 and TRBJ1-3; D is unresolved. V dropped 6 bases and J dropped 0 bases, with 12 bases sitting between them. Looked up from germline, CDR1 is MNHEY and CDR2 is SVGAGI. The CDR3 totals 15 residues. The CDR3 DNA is TGTGCCAGCAGCGCATCCACAACCTCTGGAAACACCATATATTTT. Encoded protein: CASSASTTSGNTIYF.

The DNA of the CDR3 is TGTGCCAGCACCACAGGGGAGGTACATTCACCCCTCCACTTT. Its translation: CASTTGEVHSPLHF. The V gene is TRBV2, the J gene TRBJ1-6; 7 bases match TRBD1. Germline V lookup: CDR1 SNHLY, CDR2 FYNNEI. Trimming removed 7 bases from V and 8 bases from J; junction bases left unmatched: 8. The CDR3 is 14 residues long.

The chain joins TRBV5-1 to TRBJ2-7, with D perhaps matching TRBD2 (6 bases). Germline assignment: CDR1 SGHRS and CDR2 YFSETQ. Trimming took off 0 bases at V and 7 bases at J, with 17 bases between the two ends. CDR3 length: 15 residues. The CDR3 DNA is TGCGCCAGCAGCTTGGAAGGGAGGTCCGAGGGGGAGCAGTACTTC. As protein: CASSLEGRSEGEQYF.

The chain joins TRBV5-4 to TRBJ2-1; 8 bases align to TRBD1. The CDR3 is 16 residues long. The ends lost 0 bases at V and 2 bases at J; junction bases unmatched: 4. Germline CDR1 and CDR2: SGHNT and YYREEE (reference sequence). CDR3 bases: TGTGCCAGCAGCTTGGGCGGACAGGGTCCCTACAATGAGCAGTTCTTC. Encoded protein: CASSLGGQGPYNEQFF.

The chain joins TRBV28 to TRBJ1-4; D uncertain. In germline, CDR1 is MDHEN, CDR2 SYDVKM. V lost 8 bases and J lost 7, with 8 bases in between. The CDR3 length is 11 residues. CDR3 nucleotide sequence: TGTGCCAGCGCGGATAGTGAAAAACTGTTTTTT. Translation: CASADSEKLFF.

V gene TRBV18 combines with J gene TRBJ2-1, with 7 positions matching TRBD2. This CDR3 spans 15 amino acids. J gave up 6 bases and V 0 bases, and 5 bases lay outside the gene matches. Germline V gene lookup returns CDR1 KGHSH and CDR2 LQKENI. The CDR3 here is CASSPPLAGSNEQFF. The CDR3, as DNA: TGTGCCAGCTCACCACCGTTAGCGGGTTCCAATGAGCAGTTCTTC.

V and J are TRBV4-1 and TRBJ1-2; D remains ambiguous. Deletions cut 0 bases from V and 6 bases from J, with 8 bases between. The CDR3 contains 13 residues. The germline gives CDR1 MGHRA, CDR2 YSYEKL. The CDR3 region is CASSQDLRNGYTF. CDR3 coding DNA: TGCGCCAGCAGCCAAGATCTGCGGAATGGCTACACCTTC.

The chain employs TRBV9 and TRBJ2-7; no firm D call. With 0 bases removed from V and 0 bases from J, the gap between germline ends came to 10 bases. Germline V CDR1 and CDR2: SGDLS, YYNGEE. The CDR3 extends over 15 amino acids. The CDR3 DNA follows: TGTGCCAGCAGCGTAGATGGTAGCCCCTCCTACGAGCAGTACTTC. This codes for CASSVDGSPSYEQYF.

The CDR3 DNA follows: TGTGCCAGCAGCAACCTAGCGGGACGGTACAATGAGCAGTTCTTC. Amino acids: CASSNLAGRYNEQFF. The chain joins TRBV11-2 to TRBJ2-1, with 9 positions matching TRBD2. The J segment lost 4 bases and the V segment lost 5 bases, leaving 6 bases of the junction unmatched. CDR1 is SGHAT, CDR2 FQNNGV, per germline. CDR3 length equals 15 residues.

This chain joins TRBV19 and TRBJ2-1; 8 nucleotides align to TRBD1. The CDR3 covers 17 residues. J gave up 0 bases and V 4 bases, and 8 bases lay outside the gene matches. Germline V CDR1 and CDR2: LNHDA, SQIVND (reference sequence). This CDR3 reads CASSRSIQGGSYNEQFF. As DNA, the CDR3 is TGTGCCAGTAGTAGGTCCATACAGGGGGGCTCCTACAATGAGCAGTTCTTC.

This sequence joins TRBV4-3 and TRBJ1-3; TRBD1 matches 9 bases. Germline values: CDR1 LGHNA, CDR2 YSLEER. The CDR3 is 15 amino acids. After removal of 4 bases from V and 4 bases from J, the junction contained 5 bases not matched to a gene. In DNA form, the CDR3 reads TGCGCCAGCAGCCCGACAGGGGGGAGAGGAAACACCATATATTTT. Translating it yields CASSPTGGRGNTIYF.

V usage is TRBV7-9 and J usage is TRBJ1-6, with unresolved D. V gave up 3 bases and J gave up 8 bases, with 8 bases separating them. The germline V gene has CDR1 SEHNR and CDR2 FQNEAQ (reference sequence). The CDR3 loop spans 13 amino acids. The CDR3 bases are TGTGCCAGCAGCTTCGAGGGATATTCACCCCTCCACTTT. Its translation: CASSFEGYSPLHF.

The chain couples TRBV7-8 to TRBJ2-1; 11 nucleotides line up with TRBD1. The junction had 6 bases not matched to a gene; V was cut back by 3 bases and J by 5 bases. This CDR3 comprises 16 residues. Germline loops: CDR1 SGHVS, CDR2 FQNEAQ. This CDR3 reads CASSFLQGQGDNEQFF. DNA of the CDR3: TGTGCCAGCAGCTTCCTACAGGGACAGGGGGACAATGAGCAGTTCTTC. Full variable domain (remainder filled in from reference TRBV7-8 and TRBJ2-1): GAGVSQSPRYKVAKRGQDVALRCDPISGHVSLFWYQQALGQGPEFLTYFQNEAQLDKSGLPSDRFFAERPEGSVSTLKIQRTQQEDSAVYLCASSFLQGQGDNEQFFGPGTRLTVL.

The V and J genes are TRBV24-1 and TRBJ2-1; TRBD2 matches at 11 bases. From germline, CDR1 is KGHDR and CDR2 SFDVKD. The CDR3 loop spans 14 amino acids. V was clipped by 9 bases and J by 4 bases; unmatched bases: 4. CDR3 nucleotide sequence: TGTGCCACCGCCGGGACTAGCGGTTACAATGAGCAGTTCTTC. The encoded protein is CATAGTSGYNEQFF.

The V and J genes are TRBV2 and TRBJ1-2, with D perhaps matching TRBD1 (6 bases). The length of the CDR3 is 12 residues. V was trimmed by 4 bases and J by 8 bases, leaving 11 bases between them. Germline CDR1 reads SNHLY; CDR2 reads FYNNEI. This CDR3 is CASSVDRGGYTF. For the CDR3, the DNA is TGTGCCAGCAGTGTGGACAGAGGGGGCTACACCTTC.

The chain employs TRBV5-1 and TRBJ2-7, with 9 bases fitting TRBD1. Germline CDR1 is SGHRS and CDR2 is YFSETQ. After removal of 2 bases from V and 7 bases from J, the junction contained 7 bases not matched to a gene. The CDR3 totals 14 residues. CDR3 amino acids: CASSLPQGAKEQYF. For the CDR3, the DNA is TGCGCCAGCAGCTTACCACAGGGGGCTAAGGAGCAGTACTTC.

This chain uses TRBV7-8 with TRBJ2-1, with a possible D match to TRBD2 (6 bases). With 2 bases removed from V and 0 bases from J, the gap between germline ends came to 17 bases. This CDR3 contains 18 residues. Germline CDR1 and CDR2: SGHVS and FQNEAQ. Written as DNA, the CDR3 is TGTGCCAGCAGCTTAAGGATGATAGCGGCCCCCTCCTACAATGAGCAGTTCTTC. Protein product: CASSLRMIAAPSYNEQFF.